These T cell receptor beta chains were read from a single sample in a study of metastatic and nonmetastatic thyroid tumors. MiXCR reprocessed the PCR reads for TCRdb. The sample contains about 30,000 clones, 20% to 30% of which appear only once. The specimen sequenced was blood. The receptor set was obtained from a female donor with papillary thyroid cancer or a benign thyroid nodule (not recorded which). Some clones in this sample may be carry-over from other donors' samples. CDR3s include the opening cysteine and the closing phenylalanine or tryptophan. The order of the fields is clone size, V gene, D gene, J gene, CDR3 protein, CDR3 DNA. The D gene is left open where the match is weak. Expanded clones get a size class; other rows say once, few or many, or leave the size out.

.	TRBV11-1	TRBD1	TRBJ1-2	CASSFSSLGQAGDYGYTF	TGTGCCAGCAGCTTTTCCTCTTTGGGACAGGCGGGGGACTATGGCTACACCTTC
.	TRBV27	TRBD1	TRBJ1-4	CASSFPRTGDEKLFF	TGTGCCAGCAGTTTCCCCCGGACAGGGGATGAAAAACTGTTTTTT
many	TRBV28	.	TRBJ1-2	CASKTPPGNYGYTF	TGTGCCAGCAAAACTCCGCCCGGGAACTATGGCTACACCTTC
.	TRBV5-1	.	TRBJ2-5	CASSLAGQETKYF	TGCGCCAGCAGCTTAGCGGGCCAAGAGACTAAGTACTTC
medium-sized	TRBV6-1	.	TRBJ1-2	CASSEGEGGYGYTF	TGTGCCAGCAGTGAGGGGGAGGGGGGCTATGGCTACACCTTC
many	TRBV19	TRBD2	TRBJ2-1	CASSSLAGGPYNEQFF	TGTGCCAGTAGTTCACTAGCGGGAGGGCCCTACAATGAGCAGTTCTTC
few	TRBV12-3/TRBV12-4	TRBD2	TRBJ2-5	CASSRFSGPLETQYF	TGTGCTAGCAGTCGTTTTAGCGGGCCCCTGGAGACCCAGTACTTC
many	TRBV4-3	.	TRBJ1-1	CASSQEQWNTEAFF	TGCGCCAGCAGCCAAGAGCAGTGGAACACTGAAGCTTTCTTT
medium-sized	TRBV28	.	TRBJ2-7	CASSTFGGVSYEQYF	TGTGCCAGCAGTACCTTCGGGGGAGTATCCTACGAGCAGTACTTC
many	TRBV9	.	TRBJ2-2	CATSPGNTGELFF	TGTGCCACCAGCCCCGGTAACACCGGGGAGCTGTTTTTT
once	TRBV20-1	TRBD1	TRBJ2-7	CSASPFQGDPYEQYF	TGCAGTGCTAGCCCCTTCCAGGGGGACCCCTACGAGCAGTACTTC
.	TRBV28	.	TRBJ1-4	CANSFGGREKLFF	TGTGCCAACAGTTTCGGGGGTCGAGAAAAACTGTTTTTT
many	TRBV27	.	TRBJ1-3	CASSLSGAYGNTIYF	TGTGCCAGCAGTTTATCGGGGGCGTATGGAAACACCATATATTTT
.	TRBV2	TRBD2	TRBJ2-1	CATGGTSGSRNNEQFF	TGTGCCACCGGGGGTACTAGCGGGAGCCGCAACAATGAGCAGTTCTTC
.	TRBV15	.	TRBJ2-2	CATSRVATVNTGELFF	TGTGCCACCAGCAGAGTGGCCACGGTGAACACCGGTGAGCTGTTTTTT
.	TRBV30	TRBD2	TRBJ2-5	CAWSVHSGGSPRETQYF	TGTGCCTGGAGTGTACATAGCGGCGGGAGCCCCAGAGAGACCCAGTACTTC
medium-sized	TRBV12-3/TRBV12-4	.	TRBJ2-1	CASSSSISEQFF	TGTGCCAGCAGCTCTAGCATCTCGGAGCAGTTCTTC
many	TRBV25-1	.	TRBJ1-2	CASFLRGVGYTF	TGTGCCAGCTTCCTAAGGGGGGTTGGCTACACCTTC
few	TRBV2	TRBD1	TRBJ2-7	CVSIRDRGMIYEQYF	TGTGTCAGCATCAGGGACAGGGGGATGATCTACGAGCAGTACTTC
few	TRBV6-2/TRBV6-3	TRBD2	TRBJ2-1	CASSYSVEGGGSYNEQFF	TGTGCCAGCAGTTACTCGGTCGAGGGCGGGGGCTCCTACAATGAGCAGTTCTTC
.	TRBV28	.	TRBJ1-5	CASTLVHRDSNQPQHF	TGTGCCAGCACTTTAGTGCACAGGGACAGCAATCAGCCCCAGCATTTT
many	TRBV4-1	TRBD1	TRBJ1-1	CASSQATTGPQAFF	TGCGCCAGCAGCCAAGCAACGACAGGGCCCCAAGCTTTCTTT
many	TRBV4-3	.	TRBJ1-5	CASSPDPVSSAQPQHF	TGCGCCAGCAGCCCCGACCCGGTTAGCTCTGCTCAGCCCCAGCATTTT
many	TRBV28	TRBD1	TRBJ1-1	CASSPDRRGTEAFF	TGTGCCAGCAGTCCGGACAGGAGAGGCACTGAAGCTTTCTTT
many	TRBV27	.	TRBJ2-5	CASSRNMGSERKTQYF	TGTGCCAGCAGTCGAAATATGGGCTCCGAACGTAAGACCCAGTACTTC
many	TRBV6-1	.	TRBJ2-2	CASRVGGTNTGELFF	TGTGCCAGCAGGGTAGGCGGTACGAACACCGGGGAGCTGTTTTTT
few	TRBV5-4	.	TRBJ2-5	CASSFSTSLEETQYF	TGTGCCAGCAGCTTCAGCACGAGCCTTGAAGAGACCCAGTACTTC
many	TRBV7-2	.	TRBJ1-1	CASSTGQVNTEAFF	TGTGCCAGCAGTACGGGACAAGTGAACACTGAAGCTTTCTTT
medium-sized	TRBV6-1	.	TRBJ1-3	CASSQTDTIYF	TGTGCCAGCAGTCAAACGGACACCATATATTTT
once	TRBV20-1	.	TRBJ2-3	CSARAANLNTQYF	TGCAGTGCTAGAGCGGCCAACCTAAATACGCAGTATTTT
many	TRBV5-1	.	TRBJ2-5	CASSLMGGRQETQYF	TGCGCCAGCAGCTTGATGGGGGGTAGGCAAGAGACCCAGTACTTC
.	TRBV28	.	TRBJ2-3	CASSLIDTQYF	TGTGCCAGCAGTTTAATAGATACGCAGTATTTT
many	TRBV7-2	.	TRBJ1-2	CASSLDRGVYGYTF	TGTGCCAGCAGCTTAGACCGGGGGGTCTATGGCTACACCTTC
many	TRBV7-9	.	TRBJ2-1	CASSGPNEQFF	TGTGCCAGCAGCGGCCCCAATGAGCAGTTCTTC
few	TRBV6-5	.	TRBJ2-7	CASRLTWDGSYEQYF	TGTGCCAGCAGGTTAACCTGGGACGGTTCCTACGAGCAGTACTTC
many	TRBV7-9	.	TRBJ2-7	CASSSEAVQYF	TGTGCCAGCAGCTCCGAAGCGGTGCAGTACTTC
many	TRBV6-4	TRBD1	TRBJ1-1	CASSDPGTGYTEAFF	TGTGCCAGCAGTGACCCCGGGACAGGGTACACTGAAGCTTTCTTT
.	TRBV6-2/TRBV6-3	TRBD2	TRBJ2-7	CASRTSASSYEQYF	TGTGCCAGCAGGACTAGCGCGAGCTCCTACGAGCAGTACTTC
.	TRBV20-1	.	TRBJ2-1	CRARDPARNEPFF	TGCAGAGCTAGAGATCCAGCGCGGAATGAGCCGTTCTTC
many	TRBV27	.	TRBJ2-7	CASSREWQGGEQYF	TGTGCCAGCAGCCGCGAGTGGCAGGGCGGTGAGCAGTACTTC
many	TRBV7-2	.	TRBJ1-1	CASAADPYGNTEAFF	TGTGCCAGCGCAGCAGACCCTTATGGGAACACTGAAGCTTTCTTT
many	TRBV3-1	.	TRBJ1-3	CASSQGSGGNTIYF	TGTGCCAGCAGCCAAGGGAGTGGTGGAAACACCATATATTTT
few	TRBV19	TRBD2	TRBJ2-5	CASTETSGRGETQYF	TGTGCCAGTACCGAGACTAGCGGGAGGGGCGAGACCCAGTACTTC